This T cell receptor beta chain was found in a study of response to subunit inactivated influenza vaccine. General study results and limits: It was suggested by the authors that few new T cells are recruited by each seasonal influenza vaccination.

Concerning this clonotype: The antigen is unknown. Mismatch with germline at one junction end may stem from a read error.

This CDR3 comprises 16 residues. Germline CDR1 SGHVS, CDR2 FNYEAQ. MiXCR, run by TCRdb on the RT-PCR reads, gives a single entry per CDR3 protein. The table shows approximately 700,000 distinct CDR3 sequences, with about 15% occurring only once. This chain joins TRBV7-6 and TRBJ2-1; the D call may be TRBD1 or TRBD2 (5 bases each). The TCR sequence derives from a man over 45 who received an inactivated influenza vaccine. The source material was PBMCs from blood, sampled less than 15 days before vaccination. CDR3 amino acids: CASSLDSYGAYNEEFF. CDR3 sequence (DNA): TGTGCCAGCAGCTTAGATAGTTACGGGGCCTACAATGAGGAGTTCTTC. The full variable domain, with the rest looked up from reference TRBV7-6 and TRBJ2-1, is GAGVSQSPRYKVTKRGQDVALRCDPISGHVSLYWYRQALGQGPEFLTYFNYEAQQDKSGLPNDRFSAERPEGSISTLTIQRTEQRDSAMYRCASSLDSYGAYNEEFFGPGTRLTVL.